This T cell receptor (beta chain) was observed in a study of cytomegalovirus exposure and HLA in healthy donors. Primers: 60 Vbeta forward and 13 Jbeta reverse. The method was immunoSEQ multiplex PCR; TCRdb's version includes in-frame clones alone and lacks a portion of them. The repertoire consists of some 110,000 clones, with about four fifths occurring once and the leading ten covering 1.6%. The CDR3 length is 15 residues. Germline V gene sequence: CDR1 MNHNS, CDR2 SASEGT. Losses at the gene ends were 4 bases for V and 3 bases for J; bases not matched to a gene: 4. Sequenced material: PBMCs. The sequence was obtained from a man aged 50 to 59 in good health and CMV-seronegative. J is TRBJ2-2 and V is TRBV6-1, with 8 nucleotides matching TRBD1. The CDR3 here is CASSVDREDTGELFF. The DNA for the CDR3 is TGTGCCAGCAGTGTGGACAGGGAGGACACCGGGGAGCTGTTTTTT.